This T cell receptor beta chain was identified in a study of T cell responses to AZD1222 COVID-19 vaccine. Study-wide findings and caveats: Elevations in Spike-specific TCR breadth and depth followed administration of two AZD1222 doses. Repertoire samples came only from after the peak T cell response. Mostly white British, mostly female donors; authors suggested clonal diversity may be underestimated.

Sequencing used immunoSEQ multiplex PCR; TCRdb keeps in-frame clones, though not all of them. The sample contains 95,000 to 100,000 clones, roughly 90% of which appear only once. To note about this clone: As yet, its antigen is unknown.

This TCR came from an adult who received the AZD1222 COVID-19 vaccine. Sequencing used peripheral blood, obtained 28 days after the second AZD1222 dose.

CDR3 residues: CASSDSGRVGGELFF. CDR3 in DNA: TGTGCCAGCAGTGATAGCGGGAGGGTTGGCGGGGAGCTGTTTTTT. J is TRBJ2-2 and V is TRBV25-1; 11 bases align to TRBD2. V lost 3 bases and J lost 7; bases outside the gene matches: 4. The length of the CDR3 is 15 residues. The V gene's germline CDR1 is MGHDK and CDR2 SYGVNS.